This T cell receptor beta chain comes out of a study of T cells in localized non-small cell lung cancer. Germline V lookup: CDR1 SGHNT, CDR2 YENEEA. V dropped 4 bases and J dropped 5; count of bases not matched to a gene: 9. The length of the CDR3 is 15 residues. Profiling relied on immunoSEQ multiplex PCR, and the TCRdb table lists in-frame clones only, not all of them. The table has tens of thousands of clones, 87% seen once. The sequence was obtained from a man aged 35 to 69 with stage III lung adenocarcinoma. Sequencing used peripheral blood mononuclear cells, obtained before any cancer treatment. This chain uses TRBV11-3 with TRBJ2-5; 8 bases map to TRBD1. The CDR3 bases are TGTGCCAGCAGCTCCGACAGGGGACTGGGTGAGACCCAGTACTTC. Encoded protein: CASSSDRGLGETQYF.